Listed below are T cell receptor beta chains from one sample, sequenced in a study of T cells in Graves' hyperthyroidism and ophthalmopathy. Via MiXCR, TCRdb re-called the multiplex PCR reads, giving one row per CDR3 protein. The sample has hundreds of thousands of distinct CDR3 sequences, around 17% seen once. Sequenced material: blood. The receptors come from a woman younger than 35 with Graves' ophthalmopathy. The CDR3 runs from the conserved cysteine through the conserved F or W. D genes are given only for firm matches. The size field is filled for only some rows; it gives once, few, many or a size class.

size | J | V | D | CDR3 | DNA
many | TRBJ1-1 | TRBV9 | NA | CASSSMKNTEAFF | TGTGCCAGCAGCTCAATGAAGAACACTGAAGCTTTCTTT
once | TRBJ1-1 | TRBV20-1 | NA | CSASRAVTEAFF | TGCAGTGCTAGTAGGGCAGTCACTGAAGCTTTCTTT
NA | TRBJ2-7 | TRBV6-1 | TRBD2 | CASSSTSGGVSSYEQYF | TGTGCCAGCAGCTCGACTAGCGGGGGGGTGAGCTCCTACGAGCAGTACTTC
many | TRBJ1-6 | TRBV30 | TRBD1 | CAWREGQGYNSPLHF | TGTGCCTGGAGAGAGGGACAGGGGTATAATTCACCCCTCCACTTT
many | TRBJ1-3 | TRBV28 | NA | CASSLKRRVSGNTIYF | TGTGCCAGCAGTCTCAAACGTCGGGTCTCTGGAAACACCATATATTTT
NA | TRBJ2-2 | TRBV7-9 | TRBD2 | CASSSSGLVAGGTRTGELFF | TGTGCCAGCAGCTCCTCGGGTTTGGTAGCGGGGGGAACGAGGACCGGGGAGCTGTTTTTT
many | TRBJ2-1 | TRBV20-1 | NA | CSASPSPYGDEQFF | TGCAGTGCTTCCCCTTCCCCCTATGGCGATGAGCAGTTCTTC
many | TRBJ1-2 | TRBV2 | TRBD1 | CASMGDSSNYGYTF | TGTGCCAGCATGGGGGACAGCTCTAACTATGGCTACACCTTC
many | TRBJ1-5 | TRBV6-2/TRBV6-3 | NA | CASSYYLDNHQPQHF | TGTGCCAGCAGTTACTACCTGGACAATCATCAGCCCCAGCATTTT
many | TRBJ1-4 | TRBV3-1 | TRBD1 | CASSQTRGREKLFF | TGTGCCAGCAGCCAAACCAGGGGGCGCGAAAAACTGTTTTTT
NA | TRBJ2-2 | TRBV5-1 | TRBD2 | CASTLYGGEYTGELFF | TGCGCCAGCACCCTTTACGGGGGGGAGTACACCGGGGAGCTGTTTTTT
many | TRBJ2-1 | TRBV30 | TRBD1 | CAWAFMGQNNEQFF | TGTGCCTGGGCATTTATGGGACAGAACAATGAGCAGTTCTTC
many | TRBJ1-1 | TRBV5-1 | NA | CASSLGREGTEAFF | TGCGCCAGCAGCTTAGGCAGAGAGGGCACTGAAGCTTTCTTT
NA | TRBJ1-5 | TRBV2 | NA | CASRNREGGSRQPQHF | TGTGCCAGCAGAAACAGGGAAGGGGGAAGTCGGCAGCCCCAGCATTTT
many | TRBJ1-5 | TRBV7-9 | NA | CASSTGLNQPQHF | TGTGCCAGCAGCACGGGACTTAATCAGCCCCAGCATTTT
many | TRBJ1-2 | TRBV6-2/TRBV6-3 | NA | CASSYSGPVFYTF | TGTGCCAGCAGTTACTCGGGCCCCGTTTTCTACACCTTC
many | TRBJ1-6 | TRBV28 | NA | CARGGGNNSPLHF | TGTGCCAGAGGGGGGGGGAACAATTCACCCCTCCACTTT
many | TRBJ2-2 | TRBV5-1 | NA | CASSLGLFVGTGELFF | TGCGCCAGCAGCTTGGGACTCTTTGTGGGGACCGGGGAGCTGTTTTTT
many | TRBJ2-3 | TRBV7-8 | NA | CASSLIRLSYTDTQYF | TGTGCCAGCAGCTTAATCCGACTATCCTACACAGATACGCAGTATTTT
many | TRBJ1-1 | TRBV28 | TRBD1 | CASSFSSTGGRNTEAFF | TGTGCCAGCAGTTTTTCATCCACAGGGGGCCGGAACACTGAAGCTTTCTTT
many | TRBJ2-7 | TRBV9 | NA | CASSEREQYF | TGTGCCAGCAGCGAGAGGGAGCAGTACTTC
few | TRBJ2-7 | TRBV5-4 | TRBD1 | CASSLGGQGPWEQYF | TGTGCCAGCAGCTTGGGGGGACAGGGTCCTTGGGAGCAGTACTTC
NA | TRBJ2-2 | TRBV20-1 | NA | CSGRRIFTGELFF | TGCAGTGGGCGGCGGATTTTCACCGGGGAGCTGTTTTTT
many | TRBJ1-3 | TRBV11-2 | TRBD1 | CASSPRQGLSGNTIYF | TGTGCCAGCAGCCCTCGACAGGGACTCTCTGGAAACACCATATATTTT
many | TRBJ2-5 | TRBV20-1 | NA | CSARDQWGETQYF | TGCAGTGCTAGAGATCAATGGGGGGAGACCCAGTACTTC
many | TRBJ1-2 | TRBV5-1 | NA | CASSPDGDYGYTF | TGCGCCAGCAGCCCGGACGGGGACTATGGCTACACCTTC
many | TRBJ1-1 | TRBV28 | NA | CASSLLQGVEAFF | TGTGCCAGCAGTCTTTTACAAGGGGTTGAAGCTTTCTTT
once | TRBJ2-3 | TRBV28 | NA | CASSHPETSTDTQYF | TGTGCCAGCAGCCATCCGGAGACTAGCACAGATACGCAGTATTTT
few | TRBJ2-2 | TRBV9 | NA | CASSPVVPGDVGELFF | TGTGCCAGCAGCCCCGTAGTCCCAGGGGATGTCGGGGAGCTGTTTTTT
many | TRBJ1-2 | TRBV29-1 | NA | CSVEQGNNYGYTF | TGCAGCGTTGAACAGGGGAATAACTATGGCTACACCTTC
NA | TRBJ2-2 | TRBV7-2 | NA | CASSFIAGIGELFF | TGTGCCAGCAGCTTCATAGCCGGTATCGGGGAGCTGTTTTTT
many | TRBJ2-2 | TRBV12-3/TRBV12-4 | TRBD2 | CASSLSSGRGTGELFF | TGTGCCAGCAGTTTAAGTAGCGGGAGAGGGACCGGGGAGCTGTTTTTT
many | TRBJ1-1 | TRBV20-1 | TRBD1 | CSARRQGANTEAFF | TGCAGTGCTAGACGGCAGGGGGCGAATACTGAAGCTTTCTTT
many | TRBJ2-7 | TRBV4-1 | TRBD2 | CASSPKRLARSYEQYF | TGCGCCAGCAGCCCTAAAAGACTAGCGAGGTCCTACGAGCAGTACTTC
NA | TRBJ2-7 | TRBV2 | NA | CATELVYEQYF | TGTGCCACTGAATTGGTGTACGAGCAGTACTTC
NA | TRBJ1-2 | TRBV28 | NA | CASSSARGGGRGYTF | TGTGCCAGCAGTTCGGCGAGGGGGGGCGGTCGTGGCTACACCTTC
many | TRBJ2-1 | TRBV28 | TRBD2 | CASSPGASGRFLLDEQFF | TGTGCCAGCAGCCCTGGGGCTAGCGGGAGGTTCCTCCTGGATGAGCAGTTCTTC
few | TRBJ2-5 | TRBV19 | TRBD1 | CASSRRWDRGETQYF | TGTGCCAGTAGCAGGCGATGGGACAGGGGGGAGACCCAGTACTTC
NA | TRBJ1-5 | TRBV28 | TRBD1 | CATVNGGTGGSRQPQHF | TGTGCCACCGTAAATGGGGGGACAGGGGGAAGTCGGCAGCCCCAGCATTTT
NA | TRBJ1-6 | TRBV5-1 | TRBD1 | CASSIDRVQNSPLHF | TGCGCCAGCAGTATTGACAGGGTTCAGAATTCACCCCTCCACTTT
few | TRBJ2-7 | TRBV6-2/TRBV6-3 | TRBD1 | CASSYSRDRAGYEQYF | TGTGCCAGCAGTTACTCTAGGGACAGGGCGGGCTACGAGCAGTACTTC
NA | TRBJ1-2 | TRBV12-3/TRBV12-4 | TRBD1 | CASSPTGGWGGYTF | TGTGCCAGCAGTCCCACAGGGGGTTGGGGTGGCTACACCTTC
NA | TRBJ1-1 | TRBV28 | TRBD1 | CASSLYVTGGTEAFF | TGTGCCAGCAGTTTATATGTTACAGGGGGAACTGAAGCTTTCTTT
NA | TRBJ2-1 | TRBV29-1 | TRBD2 | CSVCLIGTSGGHNEQFF | TGCAGCGTCTGTTTGATCGGGACTAGCGGGGGGCACAATGAGCAGTTCTTC
many | TRBJ2-5 | TRBV6-1 | TRBD1 | CASRTGGETQYF | TGTGCCAGCAGAACAGGGGGAGAGACCCAGTACTTC
many | TRBJ2-1 | TRBV7-3 | NA | CASSLTFVTNEQFF | TGTGCCAGCAGCTTAACGTTTGTTACCAATGAGCAGTTCTTC
NA | TRBJ1-5 | TRBV15 | NA | CATSRDEGAGQPQHF | TGTGCCACCAGCAGAGATGAGGGCGCAGGTCAGCCCCAGCATTTT
NA | TRBJ2-5 | TRBV28 | TRBD2 | CASSLDPSGPTYYEETQYF | TGTGCCAGCAGCTTAGATCCTAGCGGGCCTACTTATTACGAAGAGACCCAGTACTTC
many | TRBJ2-2 | TRBV7-2 | NA | CASTSSSRRNTGELFF | TGTGCCAGCACCTCGTCCAGCCGTCGGAACACCGGGGAGCTGTTTTTT
NA | TRBJ1-1 | TRBV4-1 | NA | CTSSQGFQGYFEAFF | TGCACCAGCAGCCAAGGATTCCAGGGATATTTTGAAGCTTTCTTT
many | TRBJ2-1 | TRBV7-9 | NA | CASSPRSEQFF | TGTGCCAGCAGTCCCAGAAGTGAGCAGTTCTTC
NA | TRBJ2-5 | TRBV3-1 | NA | CASSLDYWGQETQYF | TGTGCCAGCAGCTTAGATTATTGGGGCCAGGAGACCCAGTACTTC